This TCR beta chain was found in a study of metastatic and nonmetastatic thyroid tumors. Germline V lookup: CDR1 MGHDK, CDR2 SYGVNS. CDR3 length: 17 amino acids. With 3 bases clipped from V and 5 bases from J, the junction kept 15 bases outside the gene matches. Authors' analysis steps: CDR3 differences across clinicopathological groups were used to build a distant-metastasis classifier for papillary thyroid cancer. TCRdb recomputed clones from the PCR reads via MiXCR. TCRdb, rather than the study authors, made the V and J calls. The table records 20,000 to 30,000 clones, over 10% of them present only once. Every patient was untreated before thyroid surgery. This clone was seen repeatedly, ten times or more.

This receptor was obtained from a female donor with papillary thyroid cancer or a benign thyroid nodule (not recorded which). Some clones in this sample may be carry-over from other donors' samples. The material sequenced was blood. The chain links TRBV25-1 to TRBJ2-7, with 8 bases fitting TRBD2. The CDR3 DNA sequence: TGTGCCAGCAGTGACAGTGGGACTTCGGGGGGGGTCCACGAGCAGTACTTC. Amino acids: CASSDSGTSGGVHEQYF.